These T cell receptor beta chains were read from a single sample in a study of blood T cell repertoires in COVID-19. TCRdb keeps only in-frame clones here, not all; method: immunoSEQ multiplex PCR. This table has 85,000 or so clones, more than 90% appearing once. Sequencing was performed on peripheral blood. The receptors shown here come from a human donor with active COVID-19. The donor label of this sample is uncertain. CDR3s include the opening cysteine and the closing phenylalanine or tryptophan. The D gene is left open where the match is weak. Part of the rows lack a size; the others show once, few, many or a class for expanded clones.

abundance: NA
v_gene: TRBV19
j_gene: TRBJ1-1
d_gene: NA
CDR3nt: TGTGCCAGTAGTATCGGCACCTCCGGGACTGAAGCTTTCTTT
CDR3aa: CASSIGTSGTEAFF

abundance: NA
v_gene: TRBV5-1
j_gene: TRBJ2-7
d_gene: TRBD1
CDR3nt: TGCGCCAGCAGCTCCGGGACAGGGGAATCCTACGAGCAGTACTTC
CDR3aa: CASSSGTGESYEQYF

abundance: once
v_gene: TRBV6-6
j_gene: TRBJ1-2
d_gene: NA
CDR3nt: TGTGCCAGCAGTTATGAGTTCGGCTACACCTTC
CDR3aa: CASSYEFGYTF

abundance: NA
v_gene: TRBV6-2/TRBV6-3
j_gene: TRBJ2-1
d_gene: TRBD2
CDR3nt: TGTGCCAGCAGTTATCCTGGGAGGGACCCACCCTTTTCCCCCTACAATGAGCAGTTCTTC
CDR3aa: CASSYPGRDPPFSPYNEQFF

abundance: NA
v_gene: TRBV29-1
j_gene: TRBJ1-3
d_gene: NA
CDR3nt: TGCAGCGCCGGCAGACTCGAGACTGGAAACACCATATATTTT
CDR3aa: CSAGRLETGNTIYF

abundance: NA
v_gene: TRBV9
j_gene: TRBJ2-2
d_gene: TRBD2
CDR3nt: TGTGCCAGTACTAGCGAACCGAGGACCGGGGAGCTGTTTTTT
CDR3aa: CASTSEPRTGELFF

abundance: NA
v_gene: TRBV14
j_gene: TRBJ1-5
d_gene: NA
CDR3nt: TGTGCCAGCAGCCAAGTGGACTCAGGGCCCCAGCATTTT
CDR3aa: CASSQVDSGPQHF

abundance: NA
v_gene: TRBV20-1
j_gene: TRBJ2-1
d_gene: NA
CDR3nt: TGCAGTGCTAGACTTAATGAGCAGTTCTTC
CDR3aa: CSARLNEQFF

abundance: NA
v_gene: TRBV5-1
j_gene: TRBJ1-2
d_gene: NA
CDR3nt: TGCGCCAGCAGCGCGAGGGGGGGTGACTATGGCTACACCTTC
CDR3aa: CASSARGGDYGYTF

abundance: NA
v_gene: TRBV6-6
j_gene: TRBJ2-2
d_gene: NA
CDR3nt: TGTGCCAGCAGTCGACAAGAGTCTATTAACACCGGGGAGCTGTTTTTT
CDR3aa: CASSRQESINTGELFF

abundance: NA
v_gene: TRBV24-1
j_gene: TRBJ2-1
d_gene: TRBD1
CDR3nt: TGTGCCACCAGTGATTTCGGGACAGGCCAGGGGTCCTACAATGAGCAGTTCTTC
CDR3aa: CATSDFGTGQGSYNEQFF

abundance: NA
v_gene: TRBV18
j_gene: TRBJ1-1
d_gene: NA
CDR3nt: TGTGCCAGCTCACAGGGCCCAAGGGGCAATTTCGCTGAAGCTTTCTTT
CDR3aa: CASSQGPRGNFAEAFF

abundance: NA
v_gene: TRBV7-9
j_gene: TRBJ2-7
d_gene: NA
CDR3nt: TGTGCCAGCAGCCCCAGGGTCCACGAGCAGTACTTC
CDR3aa: CASSPRVHEQYF

abundance: NA
v_gene: TRBV19
j_gene: TRBJ1-5
d_gene: NA
CDR3nt: TGTGCCAGTTCCCCCTTCGACAGGATCGGACAGCCCCAGCATTTT
CDR3aa: CASSPFDRIGQPQHF

abundance: NA
v_gene: TRBV9
j_gene: TRBJ1-2
d_gene: TRBD1
CDR3nt: TGTGCCAGCAGCGTGGATCAGACAGGGAATGGCTACACCTTC
CDR3aa: CASSVDQTGNGYTF

abundance: NA
v_gene: TRBV7-6
j_gene: TRBJ2-2
d_gene: TRBD2
CDR3nt: TGTGCCAGCAGCCCCTTTGGGCGGGAGGCCCCCGGGGAGCTGTTTTTT
CDR3aa: CASSPFGREAPGELFF

abundance: NA
v_gene: TRBV2
j_gene: TRBJ2-2
d_gene: TRBD2
CDR3nt: TGTGCCAGCACCGGACTAGCGGGTCGGGTCGGGGAGCTGTTTTTT
CDR3aa: CASTGLAGRVGELFF

abundance: NA
v_gene: TRBV29-1
j_gene: TRBJ1-3
d_gene: NA
CDR3nt: TGCAGCGTCGGGTCCTACTCTGGAAACACCATATATTTT
CDR3aa: CSVGSYSGNTIYF

abundance: NA
v_gene: TRBV7-2
j_gene: TRBJ2-1
d_gene: TRBD2
CDR3nt: TGTGCCAGCAGCCCTTGGGGGAGGGATGAGCAGTTCTTC
CDR3aa: CASSPWGRDEQFF

abundance: NA
v_gene: TRBV4-3
j_gene: TRBJ2-4
d_gene: NA
CDR3nt: TGCGCCAGCAGCCAAGCCCCAGATTTAGCCAAAAACATTCAGTACTTC
CDR3aa: CASSQAPDLAKNIQYF

abundance: NA
v_gene: TRBV24-1
j_gene: TRBJ1-2
d_gene: TRBD1
CDR3nt: TGTGCCACCAGTGAGACCGGGACAGGGGGTGGTGGCTACACCTTC
CDR3aa: CATSETGTGGGGYTF

abundance: NA
v_gene: TRBV21-1
j_gene: TRBJ2-5
d_gene: NA
CDR3nt: TGTGCCAGCAGCATGGAAGACAGGGAAGGAATTGAGGACCAAGAGACCCAGTACTTC
CDR3aa: CASSMEDREGIEDQETQYF

abundance: NA
v_gene: TRBV2
j_gene: TRBJ1-1
d_gene: NA
CDR3nt: TGTGCCAGCAGTGAACTTTGGGCTTCGAACACTGAAGCTTTCTTT
CDR3aa: CASSELWASNTEAFF

abundance: NA
v_gene: TRBV18
j_gene: TRBJ1-5
d_gene: TRBD1
CDR3nt: TGTGCCAGCTCACAAACAAGGGACAGTCTGAGTCAGCCCCAGCATTTT
CDR3aa: CASSQTRDSLSQPQHF

abundance: NA
v_gene: TRBV3-1/TRBV3-2
j_gene: TRBJ1-5
d_gene: NA
CDR3nt: TGTGCCACTGAGGGAAGGAAGGATCAGCCCCAGCATTTT
CDR3aa: CATEGRKDQPQHF

abundance: NA
v_gene: TRBV19
j_gene: TRBJ1-2
d_gene: TRBD1
CDR3nt: TGTGCCAGTAGACAGGGGTCTAACTATGGCTACACCTTC
CDR3aa: CASRQGSNYGYTF

abundance: NA
v_gene: TRBV23-1
j_gene: TRBJ2-2
d_gene: NA
CDR3nt: TGCGCCAGCAACAAAACGGACAGCACTGGGGAGCTGTTTTTT
CDR3aa: CASNKTDSTGELFF

abundance: NA
v_gene: TRBV11-3
j_gene: TRBJ1-2
d_gene: TRBD1
CDR3nt: TGTGCCAGCAGCTTAGCTCTCCGGGACAGGGGGGACTATGGCTACACCTTC
CDR3aa: CASSLALRDRGDYGYTF

abundance: NA
v_gene: TRBV14
j_gene: TRBJ2-2
d_gene: TRBD1
CDR3nt: TGTGCCAGCACCCCGGGGACAGGGAACACCGGGGAGCTGTTTTTT
CDR3aa: CASTPGTGNTGELFF

abundance: NA
v_gene: TRBV7-8
j_gene: TRBJ1-2
d_gene: TRBD1
CDR3nt: TGTGCCAGCAGCTTAAATCGACAGGGAAGGTACGGCTACACCTTC
CDR3aa: CASSLNRQGRYGYTF

abundance: NA
v_gene: TRBV10-2
j_gene: TRBJ1-6
d_gene: NA
CDR3nt: TGCGCCAGCAGTGAACAGGGCTGGTCACCCCTCCACTTT
CDR3aa: CASSEQGWSPLHF

abundance: NA
v_gene: TRBV11-2
j_gene: TRBJ1-1
d_gene: NA
CDR3nt: TGTGCCAGCAGCTTAGAGGGGCCATCTTTCACTGAAGCTTTCTTT
CDR3aa: CASSLEGPSFTEAFF

abundance: NA
v_gene: TRBV4-2
j_gene: TRBJ2-3
d_gene: NA
CDR3nt: TGTGCCAGCAGCCTTACTCCGGGGCGGGGCAGCACAGATACGCAGTATTTT
CDR3aa: CASSLTPGRGSTDTQYF

abundance: NA
v_gene: TRBV7-2
j_gene: TRBJ1-6
d_gene: TRBD1
CDR3nt: TGTGCCAGCATGGAACAGGGGAGTTCACCCCTCCACTTT
CDR3aa: CASMEQGSSPLHF

abundance: NA
v_gene: TRBV7-9
j_gene: TRBJ2-5
d_gene: TRBD2
CDR3nt: TGTGCCAGCAGCTTAAGGGCGGGAGGGGAGACCCAGTACTTC
CDR3aa: CASSLRAGGETQYF

abundance: NA
v_gene: TRBV3-1/TRBV3-2
j_gene: TRBJ1-1
d_gene: NA
CDR3nt: TGTGCCAGCAACCCCGGTCCCTCAGGTGAAGCTTTCTTT
CDR3aa: CASNPGPSGEAFF

abundance: once
v_gene: TRBV9
j_gene: TRBJ2-3
d_gene: TRBD2
CDR3nt: TGTGCCAGCAGCCCCCATGGGACTAGCGGCACAGATACGCAGTATTTT
CDR3aa: CASSPHGTSGTDTQYF

abundance: NA
v_gene: TRBV18
j_gene: TRBJ1-1
d_gene: NA
CDR3nt: TGTGCCAGCTCACCACGAGGGAAAGAAGCTTTCTTT
CDR3aa: CASSPRGKEAFF

abundance: NA
v_gene: TRBV11-3
j_gene: TRBJ1-1
d_gene: NA
CDR3nt: TGTGCCAGCAGCCCCGGACGGGAGAATGAAGCTTTCTTT
CDR3aa: CASSPGRENEAFF

abundance: NA
v_gene: TRBV11-3
j_gene: TRBJ1-6
d_gene: NA
CDR3nt: TGTGCCAGCAGCTTAGGGGTATCGGCAGGGACTTCCTATAATTCACCCCTCCACTTT
CDR3aa: CASSLGVSAGTSYNSPLHF